The 18 T cell receptor beta chains below were found in one sample sequenced in a study of cytomegalovirus exposure and HLA in healthy donors. The protocol was immunoSEQ multiplex PCR, while the TCRdb copy is restricted to in-frame clones and leaves out a portion. Of 130,000 to 150,000 clones in the sample, around 90% were seen once. Sequencing was done on a sample of PBMCs. The origin of the receptors is a man aged 18-30 years in good health and CMV-seropositive.

The chain combines TRBV7-3 with TRBJ1-2; D perhaps matches TRBD1 (5 bases). Germline V lookup: CDR1 SGHTA, CDR2 FQGTGA. The germline V and J ends were trimmed by 5 bases and 5 bases, with 12 bases remaining between them. The CDR3 has 13 residues. The CDR3 reads CASSLREGYGYTF. The DNA of the CDR3 is TGTGCCAGCAGCCTCAGGGAGGGGTATGGCTACACCTTC.

The chain combines TRBV5-1 with TRBJ2-2, with 7 bases aligning to TRBD2. The trim removed 4 bases at V and 2 bases at J, leaving 5 bases unmatched. There are 15 residues in the CDR3. Germline V CDR1 and CDR2: SGHRS, YFSETQ. The DNA for the CDR3 is TGCGCCAGCAGCAGAGGACTAGAAAACACCGGGGAGCTGTTTTTT. Protein product: CASSRGLENTGELFF.

This chain uses TRBV10-1 with TRBJ2-7; TRBD2 matches 15 bases. The ends lost 2 bases at V and 5 bases at J; junction bases unmatched: 7. From germline, CDR1 is WNHNN and CDR2 SYGVQD (reference sequence). The CDR3 has 17 amino acids. CDR3 residues: CASSEGLAGGLSDEQYF. The DNA for the CDR3 is TGCGCCAGCAGTGAGGGACTAGCGGGAGGGCTGAGCGACGAGCAGTACTTC.

The chain has TRBV18 and TRBJ1-5; D perhaps matches TRBD1 (6 bases). Germline CDR1 and CDR2: KGHSH and LQKENI. V shed 5 bases and J shed 3 bases, with 17 bases lying between them. The CDR3 has 16 residues. The CDR3 spells CASSYGFAGDNQPQHF. The CDR3 coding sequence is TGTGCCAGCTCATATGGTTTCGCAGGGGACAATCAGCCCCAGCATTTT.

The chain has TRBV2 and TRBJ2-5; 11 bases map to TRBD2. This CDR3 contains 19 residues. Germline CDR1 SNHLY, CDR2 FYNNEI. V lost 2 bases, J lost 4 bases, and 15 bases stayed unmatched. The CDR3 DNA follows: TGTGCCAGCAGTGAAAGAGTTTGGGCACTAGCGGGAGTCGGAGAGACCCAGTACTTC. This gives the protein CASSERVWALAGVGETQYF.

The CDR3 DNA sequence: TGTGCCAGCAGTTCGTCACAGGGGGCGCTGGGAAACACCATATATTTT. This encodes CASSSSQGALGNTIYF. The chain recombines TRBV6-5 with TRBJ1-3; 9 positions match TRBD1. CDR1 and CDR2 (germline): MNHEY, SVGAGI. The CDR3 runs to 16 residues. Trimming removed 4 bases from V and 4 bases from J; junction bases left unmatched: 8.

The chain combines TRBV5-1 with TRBJ2-5; TRBD2 is a possible D gene (6 bases). Germline CDR1 reads SGHRS; CDR2 reads YFSETQ. The CDR3 runs 16 residues. V dropped 4 bases and J dropped 0 bases, with 16 bases sitting between them. CDR3 nucleotide sequence: TGCGCCAGCAGCCCAGAGGTAGCGGCGTACCAAGAGACCCAGTACTTC. It is translated as CASSPEVAAYQETQYF.

The chain joins TRBV5-1 to TRBJ1-2; D is unclear. V was trimmed by 4 bases and J by 4 bases, leaving 14 bases between them. The CDR3 is 14 amino acids. Per germline, CDR1 SGHRS and CDR2 YFSETQ. As DNA, the CDR3 is TGCGCCAGCAGCCTAGGAGTCTCCGCCTATGGCTACACCTTC. Translated: CASSLGVSAYGYTF. The complete variable domain, with remaining parts taken from reference TRBV5-1 and TRBJ1-2, reads KAGVTQTPRYLIKTRGQQVTLSCSPISGHRSVSWYQQTPGQGLQFLFEYFSETQRNKGNFPGRFSGRQFSNSRSEMNVSTLELGDSALYLCASSLGVSAYGYTFGSGTRLTVV.

The chain joins TRBV29-1 to TRBJ2-1; TRBD1 aligns across 7 bases. This CDR3 is built from 14 residues. Germline assignment: CDR1 SQVTM and CDR2 ANQGSEA. V lost 8 bases to trimming and J lost 0 bases; unmatched junction nucleotides: 7. The CDR3 is CSSTGDSSYNEQFF. DNA of the CDR3: TGCAGCTCTACAGGGGATAGCTCCTACAATGAGCAGTTCTTC.

The J gene is TRBJ2-1, the V gene TRBV18, with a tentative D call TRBD2 (6 bases). CDR3 length equals 15 residues. The germline V gene encodes CDR1 KGHSH and CDR2 LQKENI. V gave up 3 bases and J gave up 7 bases, with 16 bases separating them. CDR3 amino acids: CASSPPGSLPNEQFF. CDR3 DNA sequence: TGTGCCAGCTCACCTCCCGGGAGTCTTCCAAATGAGCAGTTCTTC.

The chain is built from TRBV2 and TRBJ2-3; D ambiguous. The CDR3 totals 12 residues. Germline assignment: CDR1 SNHLY and CDR2 FYNNEI. V lost 1 base to trimming and J lost 8 bases, with 7 bases between them. The chain's CDR3 is CASSEERVTQYF. For the CDR3, the DNA is TGTGCCAGCAGTGAAGAGCGAGTTACGCAGTATTTT.

About this clone itself: One junction end disagrees with the germline gene, perhaps due to a read error. The chain combines TRBV7-7 with TRBJ2-3, with TRBD1 identical over 9 bases. The CDR3 runs to 15 residues. CDR1 and CDR2 (germline): SSHAT, FNYEAQ (reference sequence). For the CDR3, the DNA is TGTGCTAGCAGCTTAGCCACCGGGACAGGGAATACGCAGTATTTT. This encodes CASSLATGTGNTQYF. Full variable domain (remainder filled in from reference TRBV7-7 and TRBJ2-3): GAGVSQSPRYKVTKRGQDVTLRCDPISSHATLYWYQQALGQGPEFLTYFNYEAQPDKSGLPSDRFSAERPEGSISTLTIQRTEQRDSAMYRCASSLATGTGNTQYFGPGTRLTVL.

This clone showed up just a few times. V and J are TRBV5-1 and TRBJ1-1; D perhaps matches TRBD1 (6 bases). CDR1 and CDR2 from the germline V gene are SGHRS and YFSETQ. CDR3 length: 12 residues. Trimming took 5 bases from V and 7 from J, leaving 12 bases between them. In DNA form, the CDR3 reads TGCGCCAGCAGACCGGGACACAATGAAGCTTTCTTT. Translating gives CASRPGHNEAFF. Combining the CDR3 with reference TRBV5-1 and TRBJ1-1 gives the whole variable domain KAGVTQTPRYLIKTRGQQVTLSCSPISGHRSVSWYQQTPGQGLQFLFEYFSETQRNKGNFPGRFSGRQFSNSRSEMNVSTLELGDSALYLCASRPGHNEAFFGQGTRLTVV.

The J gene is TRBJ2-4, the V gene TRBV5-1, with a possible D match to TRBD2 (6 bases). The V gene's germline CDR1 is SGHRS and CDR2 YFSETQ. V was clipped by 0 bases and J by 8 bases, with 12 bases between them. The CDR3 covers 14 residues. The CDR3 loop reads CASSLGTGGDIQYF. CDR3 DNA sequence: TGCGCCAGCAGCTTGGGTACCGGCGGGGACATTCAGTACTTC.

This chain uses TRBV2 with TRBJ1-1; D gene unclear. This CDR3 has 10 residues. V was clipped by 6 bases and J by 11 bases, with 10 bases between them. Germline-derived CDR1 and CDR2 are SNHLY and FYNNEI. In DNA, the CDR3 is TGTGCCAGCAGACGAGGTCGGGCTTTCTTT. Translation: CASRRGRAFF.

J is TRBJ2-7 and V is TRBV28; 10 nucleotides align to TRBD1. V trimming: 6 bases; J trimming: 5 bases; junction bases outside the gene matches: 10. The germline CDR1 and CDR2 sequences are MDHEN and SYDVKM. This CDR3 contains 15 residues. The CDR3 protein is CASRQPGQGLHEQYF. The CDR3 nucleotides are TGTGCCAGCAGGCAGCCGGGACAGGGGTTACACGAGCAGTACTTC.

The chain uses TRBV5-1 and TRBJ2-2; TRBD1 agrees at 7 bases. Trimming cost V 4 bases and J 7 bases; bases outside gene matches: 13. The germline CDR1 and CDR2 sequences are SGHRS and YFSETQ. The CDR3 extends over 16 amino acids. Here the CDR3 reads CASSANYRGLDGELFF. In DNA form, the CDR3 reads TGCGCCAGCAGCGCTAACTACAGGGGTTTGGACGGGGAGCTGTTTTTT.

This chain connects TRBV19 to TRBJ2-5; possibly TRBD1 for D (5 bases). Germline values: CDR1 LNHDA, CDR2 SQIVND (reference sequence). V lost 7 bases to trimming and J lost 5 bases, with 8 bases between them. The CDR3 loop spans 11 amino acids. This CDR3 reads CASKGRETQYF. The CDR3 region has the DNA TGTGCCAGTAAGGGGCGGGAGACCCAGTACTTC.